This passage covers 12 T cell receptor beta chains from one sample sequenced in a study of blood T cell repertoires in COVID-19. The method was immunoSEQ multiplex PCR; TCRdb's version includes in-frame clones alone and lacks a portion of them. In the table there are a few hundred thousand clones, approximately 86% of which are singletons. What was sequenced was PBMCs or T cells enriched from blood (not recorded which). All receptors come from a woman between 50 and 59 years old with acute COVID-19.

The V call is TRBV5-6, the J call TRBJ1-1; D perhaps matches TRBD1 (6 bases). Germline lookup yields CDR1 SGHDT and CDR2 YYEEEE. Trimming shortened V by 5 bases and J by 6 bases, and 14 bases separated the two germline ends. This CDR3 region has 13 residues. CDR3: CASSQLQGSEAFF. The DNA of the CDR3 is TGTGCCAGCAGTCAATTACAGGGATCTGAAGCTTTCTTT.

CDR3 sequence (DNA): TGTGCCAGCAGCCAATCCATACCCCCACAGGGGTACACAGATACGCAGTATTTT. This translates into CASSQSIPPQGYTDTQYF. The chain recombines TRBV16 with TRBJ2-3; 7 bases align to TRBD1. Germline loops: CDR1 KGHSY, CDR2 FQNENV. This CDR3 is 18 amino acids long. V lost 0 bases, J lost 2 bases, and 11 bases stayed unmatched.

The chain recombines TRBV28 with TRBJ2-7; possibly TRBD2 for D (5 bases). The germline V gene has CDR1 MDHEN and CDR2 SYDVKM. Trimming shortened V by 4 bases and J by 7 bases, and 11 bases separated the two germline ends. The CDR3 length is 12 residues. The DNA of the CDR3 is TGTGCCAGCAGTTCGGGGATCAGAGAGCAGTACTTC. It specifies CASSSGIREQYF.

The chain is built from TRBV27 and TRBJ1-1; perhaps TRBD1 as D (5 bases). CDR3 length: 15 amino acids. V gave up 1 base and J gave up 1 base, with 10 bases separating them. The germline V gene encodes CDR1 MNHEY and CDR2 SMNVEV (reference sequence). This chain's CDR3 is CASSLYGGENTEAFF. The CDR3 bases are TGTGCCAGCAGTTTATACGGGGGAGAGAACACTGAAGCTTTCTTT.

V gene TRBV15 combines with J gene TRBJ1-1; D unclear. With 4 bases removed from V and 2 bases from J, the gap between germline ends came to 8 bases. This CDR3 spans 13 amino acids. Per germline, CDR1 LNHNV and CDR2 YYDKDF (reference sequence). CDR3 sequence: CATSKSLNTEAFF. The CDR3 bases are TGTGCCACCAGCAAATCCCTTAACACTGAAGCTTTCTTT.

The DNA of the CDR3 is TGTGCCAGCAGCTTAGATCGCGCGGGAGACTACGAGCAGTACTTC. Translated, it gives CASSLDRAGDYEQYF. J is TRBJ2-7 and V is TRBV7-2; 7 nucleotides match TRBD2. The trim removed 1 base at V and 3 bases at J, leaving 6 bases unmatched. CDR3 length equals 15 residues. CDR1 is SGHTA and CDR2 is FQGNSA in the germline V gene. The full variable domain, in which reference TRBV7-2 and TRBJ2-7 provide the parts outside the CDR3, is GAGVSQSPSNKVTEKGKDVELRCDPISGHTALYWYRQSLGQGLEFLIYFQGNSAPDKSGLPSDRFSAERTGGSVSTLTIQRTQQEDSAVYLCASSLDRAGDYEQYFGPGTRLTVT.

The chain carries TRBV29-1 and TRBJ2-7; 11 nucleotides match TRBD1. The trim removed 1 base at V and 6 bases at J, leaving 8 bases unmatched. Germline V CDR1 and CDR2: SQVTM, ANQGSEA. This CDR3 has 15 residues. The DNA of the CDR3 is TGCAGCGTTGAAGTCGGCGGGACAGGGGGTAGCGAGCAGTACTTC. Residues: CSVEVGGTGGSEQYF.

J is TRBJ1-3 and V is TRBV28, with unresolved D. The V gene lost 1 base and the J gene lost 0 bases, with 4 bases spanning the gap. CDR1 MDHEN and CDR2 SYDVKM come from the germline V gene. This CDR3 spans 14 amino acids. This CDR3 is CASSLLSSGNTIYF. The CDR3 DNA reads as TGTGCCAGCAGTTTATTGAGCTCTGGAAACACCATATATTTT.

This chain joins TRBV11-1 and TRBJ1-1; tentatively, D is TRBD1 (5 bases). Germline loops: CDR1 SGHAT, CDR2 FQDESV (reference sequence). Between the trimmed V and J ends, which lost 1 base and 1 base, there was a span of 10 bases. CDR3 length: 15 amino acids. The chain's CDR3 is CASSLVGAGNTEAFF. In nucleotides, the CDR3 is TGTGCCAGCAGCTTAGTAGGGGCAGGGAACACTGAAGCTTTCTTT.

This clone was recorded only once. This sequence joins TRBV4-2 and TRBJ1-2; 9 bases fit TRBD1. The junction had 10 bases not matched to a gene; V was cut back by 0 bases and J by 5 bases. The V gene's germline CDR1 is LGHNA and CDR2 YNFKEQ. This CDR3 spans 17 amino acids. The CDR3, as DNA: TGTGCCAGCAGCCAAGAAGTGCGGGGACAGGGTGGGTATGGCTACACCTTC. Translating gives CASSQEVRGQGGYGYTF.

This clone came up a few times. This chain connects TRBV28 to TRBJ1-1; D uncertain. Germline CDR1 is MDHEN and CDR2 is SYDVKM. This CDR3 region has 12 residues. The V end lost 2 bases, the J end lost 5 bases, and 6 bases lay between the germline ends. The CDR3 DNA reads as TGTGCCAGCAGTTTACAGGCGACTGAAGCTTTCTTT. Amino acid sequence: CASSLQATEAFF. The full variable domain, with the rest looked up from reference TRBV28 and TRBJ1-1, is DVKVTQSSRYLVKRTGEKVFLECVQDMDHENMFWYRQDPGLGLRLIYFSYDVKMKEKGDIPEGYSVSREKKERFSLILESASTNQTSMYLCASSLQATEAFFGQGTRLTVV.

The chain combines TRBV14 with TRBJ1-1, with 8 bases matching TRBD1. The ends lost 4 bases at V and 5 bases at J; junction bases unmatched: 3. Per germline, CDR1 SGHDN and CDR2 FVKESK. CDR3 length equals 13 residues. CDR3 nucleotides: TGTGCCAGCAGCCGAAACAGGGGGACTGAAGCTTTCTTT. Its protein is CASSRNRGTEAFF.